This T cell receptor (beta chain) was retrieved from a study of blood T cell repertoires in COVID-19 (dated by TCRdb to about 2020). Context from the whole study: The collaborator samples originated in the United States, Italy and Spain and spanned the acute and convalescent phases of COVID-19. The material from the prospective study consisted of cDNA or gDNA derived from T cells, B-cell-depleted T cells, or PBMCs. Subjects who had been exposed to COVID-19, were actively infected with it, or had recovered from it provided the deeply sampled blood TCRbeta repertoires that made up the dataset. A freely available public database, intended as a resource for researchers studying the immune response to SARS-CoV-2, is where the repertoires were released. Samples were obtained from the ongoing ImmuneRACE study (first 160 participants) and from some 1,300 subjects provided by 6 global collaborators. Nearly every sample came with metadata listing a de-identified subject ID, COVID-19 status, age in years and sex. HLA class I and class II types, where available, came from metadata supplied by the sample provider rather than from assay-based typing. The full study reports these points: The quantity of clinical and demographic metadata differed by source and by participant and was supplied without curation.

Per the germline V gene (reference sequence), LGHDT is the CDR1 and YNNKEL is the CDR2. V and J lose 3 bases and 4 bases, and a span of 18 bases separates them. The CDR3 starts with the cysteine, ends with the phenylalanine, and has 16 residues. Left in the record is the CDR3 DNA by itself, 48 bases read in frame from the first base. Points on this clone: What this receptor recognizes is not known. Within one base of it there is no much larger clone, and no base qualities were kept.

TCRbeta CDR3 regions were amplified from genomic DNA using the immunoSEQ Assay, a bias-controlled multiplex PCR. The original pipeline was this. The number of nucleated cells in each sample was estimated from the amplification of reference gene primers within the assay. To quantify the absolute abundance of each unique TCRbeta CDR3 rearrangement, sequence reads were collapsed and filtered. For each sample, productive Simpson clonality was calculated by taking the square root of Simpson's diversity index across productive rearrangements. This immuneACCESS table, as held by TCRdb, lists in-frame sequences with V and J called but not all clones. Of the missing ones, under half trace to an unresolved V gene in checked studies; the others have no known cause. V, J and clone size are taken as reported in that table, and D and trimming were inferred from the DNA itself. The sample table lists 200,000 to 300,000 clones, 70% to 90% of them with a count of one. Around 6.5% of the sample is in the top ten clones.

At one collaborating source in Seattle, patients were enrolled during active infection and were followed longitudinally through the course of disease. The collaborating institutions used their own protocols to collect whole blood in K2EDTA tubes. For TCRbeta analysis, collaborators shipped samples as frozen whole blood, isolated PBMCs, or DNA extracted from either of those sample types. This TCR was sampled from a woman in her twenties or thirties with COVID-19, enrolled during active disease. The rearranged chain carries TRBV3-1 (or the pseudogene TRBV3-2) and TRBJ2-5; the D region possibly corresponds to TRBD2 (5 bases align). The specimen sequenced was peripheral blood. The CDR3 loop reads CASSQRASPFRETQYF. In nucleotides, the sequence is TGTGCCAGCAGCCAGAGGGCTAGCCCCTTCCGAGAGACCCAGTACTTC.